A single sample is the source of the 3 T cell receptor beta chains below, sequenced in a study of T cells in Graves' hyperthyroidism and ophthalmopathy. TCR beta CDR3 regions were amplified from RNA transcripts. The primer set for the first-round RT-PCR of the TCR CDR3 was HTBI. MiXCR, applied by TCRdb to the multiplex PCR reads, yields one record per CDR3 protein. The sample yields around 580,000 distinct CDR3 sequences, over 15% seen once. The sample was blood. The receptors shown here come from a woman between 18 and 29 years old with Graves' hyperthyroidism.

The sample holds a few counts of this clonotype. The V call is TRBV19, the J call TRBJ1-5; no reliable D call. This CDR3 has 16 amino acids. Trimming took 3 bases from V and 0 from J, leaving 12 bases between them. Germline CDR1 and CDR2: LNHDA and SQIVND (reference sequence). In nucleotides, the CDR3 is TGTGCCAGTAGTATGAGTGGACGGATTAGCAATCAGCCCCAGCATTTT. It specifies CASSMSGRISNQPQHF.

The chain has TRBV20-1 and TRBJ2-3; possibly TRBD2 for D (6 bases). Germline CDR1 and CDR2: DFQATT and SNEGSKA (reference sequence). The CDR3 spans 14 residues. Trimming pared 3 bases from V and 3 bases from J, leaving 13 bases between. This CDR3 reads CSASHIRGTDTQYF. The CDR3 nucleotides read TGCAGTGCTAGTCACATCCGGGGGACAGATACGCAGTATTTT.

In its sample, this clonotype was seen many times. This chain uses TRBV10-3 with TRBJ1-2; 7 bases agree with TRBD1. Germline CDR1 ENHRY, CDR2 SYGVKD. J gave up 7 bases and V 2 bases, and 16 bases lay outside the gene matches. The CDR3 is 17 residues long. The CDR3 sequence is CAISETRAKTGRRGYTF. The CDR3 bases are TGTGCCATCAGTGAGACGAGGGCGAAGACAGGGAGACGTGGCTACACCTTC.